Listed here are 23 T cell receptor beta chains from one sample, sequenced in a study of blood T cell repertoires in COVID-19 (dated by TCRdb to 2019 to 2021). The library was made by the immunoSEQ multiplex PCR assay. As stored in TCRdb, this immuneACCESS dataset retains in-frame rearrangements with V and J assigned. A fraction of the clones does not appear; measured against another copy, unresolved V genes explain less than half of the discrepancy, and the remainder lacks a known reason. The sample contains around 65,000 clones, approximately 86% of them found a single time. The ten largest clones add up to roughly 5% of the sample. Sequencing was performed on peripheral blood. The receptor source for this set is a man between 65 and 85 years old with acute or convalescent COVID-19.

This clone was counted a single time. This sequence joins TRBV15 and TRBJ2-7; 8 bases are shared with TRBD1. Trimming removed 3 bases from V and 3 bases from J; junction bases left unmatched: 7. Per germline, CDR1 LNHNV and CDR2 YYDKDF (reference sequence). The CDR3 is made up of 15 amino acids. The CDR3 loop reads CATSSPGTGGYEQYF. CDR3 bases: TGTGCCACCAGCAGCCCCGGGACAGGCGGCTACGAGCAGTACTTC.

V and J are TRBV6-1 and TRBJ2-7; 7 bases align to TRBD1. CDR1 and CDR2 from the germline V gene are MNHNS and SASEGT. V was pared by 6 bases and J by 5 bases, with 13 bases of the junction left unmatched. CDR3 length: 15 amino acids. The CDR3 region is CASRLDQGGFDEQYF. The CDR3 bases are TGTGCCAGCAGGCTAGACCAAGGGGGCTTCGACGAGCAGTACTTC.

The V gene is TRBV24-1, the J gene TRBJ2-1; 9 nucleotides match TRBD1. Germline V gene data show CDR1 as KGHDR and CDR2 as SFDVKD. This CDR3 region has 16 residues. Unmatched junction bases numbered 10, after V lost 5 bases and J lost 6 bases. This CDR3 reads CATSVGGTGKINEQFF. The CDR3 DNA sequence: TGTGCCACCAGTGTGGGTGGGACAGGGAAGATCAATGAGCAGTTCTTC.

The DNA of the CDR3 is TGTGCCAGCATTATAATCCCAGGGGCGTCTGGAAACACCATATATTTT. This translates into CASIIIPGASGNTIYF. The gene calls are TRBV2 and TRBJ1-3; possibly TRBD1 for D (6 bases). In germline, CDR1 is SNHLY, CDR2 FYNNEI. CDR3 length: 16 amino acids. Trimming left V 7 bases short and J 1 base short, with 17 bases between.

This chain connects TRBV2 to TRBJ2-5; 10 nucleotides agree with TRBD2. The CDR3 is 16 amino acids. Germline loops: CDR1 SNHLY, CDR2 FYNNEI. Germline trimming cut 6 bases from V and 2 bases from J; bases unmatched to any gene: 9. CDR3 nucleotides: TGTGCCAGCAGGGCTACGCGTAGCGGGGGGCAAGAGACCCAGTACTTC. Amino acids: CASRATRSGGQETQYF.

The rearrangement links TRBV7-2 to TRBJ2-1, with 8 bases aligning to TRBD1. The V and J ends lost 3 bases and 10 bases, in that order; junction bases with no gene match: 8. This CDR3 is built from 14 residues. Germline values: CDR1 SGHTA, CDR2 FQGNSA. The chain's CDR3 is CASSLDRDGLEQFF. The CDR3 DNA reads TGTGCCAGCAGCTTGGACAGGGACGGTTTGGAGCAGTTCTTC. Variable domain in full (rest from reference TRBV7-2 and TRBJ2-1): GAGVSQSPSNKVTEKGKDVELRCDPISGHTALYWYRQSLGQGLEFLIYFQGNSAPDKSGLPSDRFSAERTGGSVSTLTIQRTQQEDSAVYLCASSLDRDGLEQFFGPGTRLTVL.

The CDR3 DNA is TGTGCCAGCTCCCCCGGGACAGGGGTAGGGTATGGCTACACCTTC. Translating gives CASSPGTGVGYGYTF. The V gene is TRBV5-4, the J gene TRBJ1-2, with 10 bases lining up with TRBD1. After removal of 7 bases from V and 5 bases from J, the junction contained 11 bases not matched to a gene. Germline-derived CDR1 and CDR2 are SGHNT and YYREEE (reference sequence). The CDR3 is 15 residues long.

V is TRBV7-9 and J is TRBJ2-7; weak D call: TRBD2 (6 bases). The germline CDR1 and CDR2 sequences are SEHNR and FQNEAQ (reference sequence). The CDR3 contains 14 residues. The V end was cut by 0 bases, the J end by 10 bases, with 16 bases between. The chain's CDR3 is CASSLALGGPEQYF. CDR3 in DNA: TGTGCCAGCAGCTTAGCGCTCGGGGGACCTGAACAGTACTTC. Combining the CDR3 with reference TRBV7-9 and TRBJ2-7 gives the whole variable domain DTGVSQNPRHKITKRGQNVTFRCDPISEHNRLYWYRQTLGQGPEFLTYFQNEAQLEKSRLLSDRFSAERPKGSFSTLEIQRTEQGDSAMYLCASSLALGGPEQYFGPGTRLTVT.

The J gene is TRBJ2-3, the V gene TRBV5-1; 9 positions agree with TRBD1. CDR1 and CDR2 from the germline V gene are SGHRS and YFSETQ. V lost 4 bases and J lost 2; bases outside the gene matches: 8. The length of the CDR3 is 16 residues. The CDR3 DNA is TGCGCCAGCAGCCCTCCGGGACAGGGTTCCACAGATACGCAGTATTTT. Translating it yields CASSPPGQGSTDTQYF.

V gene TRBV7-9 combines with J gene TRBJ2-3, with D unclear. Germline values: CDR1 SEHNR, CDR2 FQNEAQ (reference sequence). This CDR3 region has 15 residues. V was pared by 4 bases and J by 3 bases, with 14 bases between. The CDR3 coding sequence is TGTGCCAGCAGCTCCATAGTTAAGAGGACAGATACGCAGTATTTT. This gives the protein CASSSIVKRTDTQYF. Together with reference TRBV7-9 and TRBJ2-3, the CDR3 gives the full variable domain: DTGVSQNPRHKITKRGQNVTFRCDPISEHNRLYWYRQTLGQGPEFLTYFQNEAQLEKSRLLSDRFSAERPKGSFSTLEIQRTEQGDSAMYLCASSSIVKRTDTQYFGPGTRLTVL.

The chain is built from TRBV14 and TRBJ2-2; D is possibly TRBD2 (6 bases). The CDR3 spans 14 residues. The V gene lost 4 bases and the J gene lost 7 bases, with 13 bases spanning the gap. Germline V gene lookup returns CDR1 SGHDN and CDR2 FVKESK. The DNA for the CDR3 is TGTGCCAGCAGCCCTTTGCGGGGACTCGGGGAGCTGTTTTTT. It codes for CASSPLRGLGELFF.

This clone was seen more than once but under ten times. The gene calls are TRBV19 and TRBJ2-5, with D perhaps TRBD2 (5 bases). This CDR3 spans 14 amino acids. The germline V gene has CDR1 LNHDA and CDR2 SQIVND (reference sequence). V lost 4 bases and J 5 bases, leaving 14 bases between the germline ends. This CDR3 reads CASSNRAPGETQYF. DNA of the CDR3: TGTGCCAGTAGTAACCGGGCCCCGGGGGAGACCCAGTACTTC.

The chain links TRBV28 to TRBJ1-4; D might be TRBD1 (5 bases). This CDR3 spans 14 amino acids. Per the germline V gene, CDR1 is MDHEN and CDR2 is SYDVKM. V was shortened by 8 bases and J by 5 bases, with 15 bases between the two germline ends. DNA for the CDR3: TGTGCCAGCCTCCGCGGGGCGGGGAATGAAAAACTGTTTTTT. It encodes CASLRGAGNEKLFF. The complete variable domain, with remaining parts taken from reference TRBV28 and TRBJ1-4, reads DVKVTQSSRYLVKRTGEKVFLECVQDMDHENMFWYRQDPGLGLRLIYFSYDVKMKEKGDIPEGYSVSREKKERFSLILESASTNQTSMYLCASLRGAGNEKLFFGSGTQLSVL.

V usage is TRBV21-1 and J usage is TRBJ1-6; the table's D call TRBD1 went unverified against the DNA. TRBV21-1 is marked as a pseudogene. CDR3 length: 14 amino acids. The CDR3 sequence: CARTGEVYNSPLHF. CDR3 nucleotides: TGTGCCAGGACAGGTGAGGTCTATAATTCACCCCTCCACTTT.

The CDR3 here is CASTLTSGGVNEQFF. The CDR3 DNA follows: TGTGCCAGCACCCTGACTAGCGGGGGGGTTAATGAGCAGTTCTTC. The gene calls are TRBV6-5 and TRBJ2-1, with TRBD2 matching over 14 bases. V lost 7 bases and J lost 7; bases outside the gene matches: 6. This CDR3 region has 15 residues. CDR1 MNHEY and CDR2 SVGAGI come from the germline V gene.

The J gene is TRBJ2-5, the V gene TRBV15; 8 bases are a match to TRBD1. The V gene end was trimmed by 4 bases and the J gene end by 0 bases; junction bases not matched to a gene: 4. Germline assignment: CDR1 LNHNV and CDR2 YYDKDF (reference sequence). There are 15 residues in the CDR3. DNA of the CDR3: TGTGCCACCAGCACAGGGGGCTCGTACCAAGAGACCCAGTACTTC. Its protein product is CATSTGGSYQETQYF.

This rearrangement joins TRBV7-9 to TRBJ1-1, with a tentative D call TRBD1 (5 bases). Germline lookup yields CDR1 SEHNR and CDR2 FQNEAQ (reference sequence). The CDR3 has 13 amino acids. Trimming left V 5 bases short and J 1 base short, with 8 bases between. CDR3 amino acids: CASSDQGNTEAFF. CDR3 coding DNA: TGTGCCAGCAGCGACCAGGGGAACACTGAAGCTTTCTTT.

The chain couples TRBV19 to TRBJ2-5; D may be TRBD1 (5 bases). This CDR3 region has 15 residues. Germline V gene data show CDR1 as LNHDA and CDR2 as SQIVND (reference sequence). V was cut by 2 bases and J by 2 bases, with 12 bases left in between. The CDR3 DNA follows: TGTGCCAGTAGTATAAGGACACCTAATCAAGAGACCCAGTACTTC. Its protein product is CASSIRTPNQETQYF.

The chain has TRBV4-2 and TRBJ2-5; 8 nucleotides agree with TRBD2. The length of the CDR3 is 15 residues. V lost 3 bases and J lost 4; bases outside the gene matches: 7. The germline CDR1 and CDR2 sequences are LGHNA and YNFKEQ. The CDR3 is CASSHGLAEGETQYF. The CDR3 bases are TGTGCCAGCAGCCATGGACTAGCCGAAGGAGAGACCCAGTACTTC.

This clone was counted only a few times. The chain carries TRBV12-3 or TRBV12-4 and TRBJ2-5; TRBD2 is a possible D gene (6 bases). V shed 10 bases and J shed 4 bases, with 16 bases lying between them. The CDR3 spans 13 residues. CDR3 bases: TGTGCCATCTCAGGAGGGGACGGAGAGACCCAGTACTTC. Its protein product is CAISGGDGETQYF.

The CDR3, as DNA: TGTGCCAGCAGTTCAAACTACCAGAGGCAAGAGACCCAGTACTTC. Translation gives CASSSNYQRQETQYF. The chain is built from TRBV27 and TRBJ2-5, with D unclear. The CDR3 contains 15 residues. Germline assignment: CDR1 MNHEY and CDR2 SMNVEV (reference sequence). V dropped 4 bases and J dropped 2 bases, with 14 bases sitting between them.

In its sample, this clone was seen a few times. CDR3 protein: CASRPGTGFGNTIYF. CDR3 bases: TGCGCCAGCAGACCCGGGACAGGCTTCGGAAACACCATATATTTT. V usage is TRBV5-1 and J usage is TRBJ1-3; 8 bases are a match to TRBD1. CDR3 length equals 15 residues. J gave up 4 bases and V 5 bases, and 8 bases lay outside the gene matches. Per germline, CDR1 SGHRS and CDR2 YFSETQ.

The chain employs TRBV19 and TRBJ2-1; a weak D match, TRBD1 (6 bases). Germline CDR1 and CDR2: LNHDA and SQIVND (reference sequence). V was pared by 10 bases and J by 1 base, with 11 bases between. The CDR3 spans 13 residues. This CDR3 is CATTQGSYNEQFF. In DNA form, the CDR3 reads TGTGCCACCACCCAGGGGTCCTACAATGAGCAGTTCTTC.